Detailed here is one T cell receptor beta chain. V trimming: 4 bases; J trimming: 6 bases; junction bases outside the gene matches: 8. This CDR3 has 14 residues. The germline gives CDR1 SGHDT, CDR2 YYEEEE. This record comes from a study of blood T cell repertoires in COVID-19. As for the study in general: PBMCs, B-cell-depleted T cells, or T cells provided the cDNA or gDNA that made up the material.

Study members were between roughly 18 and 89 years old and lived in approximately 25 US regions. Clinical history reported by participants formed the basis on which cohorts were assigned. How the authors handled the data: The assay estimated nucleated cells by amplifying reference gene primers. Assay used: immunoSEQ multiplex PCR; TCRdb lists only in-frame clones, some missing. V and J calls and clone size are copied from that table; D and trimming were computed from the DNA. The data contain just over 300,000 clones, approximately 85% of them singletons. The source material was PBMCs or T cells enriched from blood (not recorded which). The chain combines TRBV5-6 with TRBJ1-2; TRBD1 matches at 8 bases. The TCR was taken from a man aged 25-45 years who had recovered from COVID-19. CDR3 loop: CASSPQGVRNGYTF. The CDR3 bases are TGTGCCAGCAGCCCACAGGGGGTCCGGAATGGCTACACCTTC.